This T cell receptor beta chain was recovered during a study of blood T cell repertoires in COVID-19. For the study at large: Researchers got acute and convalescent COVID-19 samples from the United States, Italy and Spain.

Participants were placed into cohorts based on the clinical history they reported. In the 2 weeks before study entry, exposed participants met a COVID-19 case, which was PCR-confirmed or clinician-diagnosed. The CDR3 spans 15 residues. Per germline, CDR1 LNHDA and CDR2 SQIVND (reference sequence). Trimming took 0 bases from V and 15 from J, leaving 18 bases between them. Study processing details: For nucleated cells, counts were estimated from reference gene primer amplification. Repertoires were generated with immunoSEQ multiplex PCR, while TCRdb's copy carries only in-frame clones and drops some. The V and J calls and clone size were taken over from that table, and D and trimming were inferred from the DNA. The data hold 150,000 to 200,000 clones, with roughly 83% observed a single time.

The sequence derives from a man between 65 and 80 years old who had been exposed to COVID-19. The sequenced sample consisted of PBMCs or T cells enriched from blood (not recorded which). V is TRBV19 and J is TRBJ1-6; D remains ambiguous. The CDR3 is CASSIDVLGPSDLHF. The CDR3 nucleotides read TGTGCCAGTAGTATAGATGTGCTAGGCCCTTCTGACCTCCACTTT.